This T cell receptor (beta chain) came from a study of immune evolution from preneoplasia to lung adenocarcinoma. General study results and limits: T cell clonality was higher in KRAS-mutant than EGFR-mutant or wild-type nodules. Normal lung had the highest top T cell clone frequencies.

This clone was seen only once. What it binds is unknown. Two lung cancer pathologists independently confirmed each histologic diagnosis. Premalignant or tumor cells were enriched by macro-dissection after pathologic assessment. Profiling relied on immunoSEQ multiplex PCR, and the TCRdb table lists in-frame clones only, not all of them. The sample has around 10,000 clones, about 90% seen once. Trimming left V 2 bases short and J 5 bases short, with 19 bases between. The CDR3 spans 17 residues. Germline loops: CDR1 MGHRA, CDR2 YSYEKL. The sequence was collected from a person aged 65 to 85 with invasive lung adenocarcinoma. The chain uses TRBV4-1 and TRBJ2-1; D may be TRBD1 (6 bases). The source material was FFPE invasive lung adenocarcinoma tissue. CDR3 nucleotide sequence: TGCGCCAGCAGCCAAACATCCCCGGCCGGGACAAACAATGAGCAGTTCTTC. It encodes CASSQTSPAGTNNEQFF.